This record concerns one TCR beta chain sequence. Its antigen remains unidentified. Base qualities are not recorded, but no much larger clone differs from it by a single base. This sample is drawn from a study of blood T cell repertoires in COVID-19 (dated by TCRdb to about 2020). Notes on the research overall: Samples covering the acute and convalescent phases of COVID-19 were provided by collaborators in the United States, Italy and Spain. The material from the prospective study consisted of cDNA or gDNA derived from T cells, B-cell-depleted T cells, or PBMCs. The dataset comprised deeply sampled blood TCRbeta repertoires from subjects exposed to, actively infected with, or recovered from COVID-19. The repertoires were made available in a free public database intended to serve as a resource for research on the immune response to SARS-CoV-2. Samples came from the ongoing ImmuneRACE study (first 160 participants) plus 1,254 subjects from 6 global collaborators. Nearly every sample came with metadata listing a de-identified subject ID, COVID-19 status, age in years and sex. HLA class I and class II types, where available, came from metadata supplied by the sample provider rather than from assay-based typing. Overall study results and their limits: How much clinical and demographic metadata was included differed by source and by participant, and the metadata was provided uncurated.

The immunoSEQ Assay, a bias-controlled multiplex PCR, was used to amplify TCRbeta CDR3 regions from genomic DNA. From the authors' description of their analysis: Within the assay, amplification of reference gene primers was used to estimate how many nucleated cells each sample contained. Sequence reads were collapsed and filtered to measure the absolute abundance of every unique TCRbeta CDR3 rearrangement. For each sample, productive Simpson clonality was calculated by taking the square root of Simpson's diversity index across productive rearrangements. Entries here come from immuneACCESS through TCRdb and include only in-frame sequences with V and J called. Some clones fail to appear in such tables; in the studies checked, an unresolved V gene covers under half of the shortfall, and the cause of the remainder is unknown. V and J calls and clone size come straight from that table; D and trimming were deduced from the DNA. The sample table lists 190,000 or so clones, approximately 90% of them with a count of one. About 0.95% of the sample belongs to the ten largest clones.

A second Seattle source provided samples from volunteer blood donors who had recovered from COVID-19. Whole blood was collected in K2EDTA tubes by collaborating institutions according to the institutions' own protocols. Collaborator samples were shipped for TCRbeta analysis as frozen whole blood, isolated PBMCs, or DNA extracted from either sample type. CDR1 and CDR2 were assigned from the germline V gene (reference sequence) as LGHDT and YNNKEL. The CDR3 starts with the cysteine, ends with the phenylalanine, and has 14 residues. Here the CDR3 DNA is all that survives: 42 bases in frame from base 1. The germline ends are 12 bases apart after V is trimmed by 4 bases and J by 4 bases.

The receptor was isolated from a woman younger than 30 who had recovered from COVID-19. The V and J genes are TRBV3-1 (or the pseudogene TRBV3-2) and TRBJ2-3, and perhaps TRBD1 as D gene, on 6 matching bases. The sample was peripheral blood. The CDR3 protein sequence reads: CASSRRQGSDTQYF. The nucleotides read TGTGCCAGCAGCCGTCGTCAGGGGTCAGATACGCAGTATTTT.